This T cell receptor (beta chain) comes out of a study of siplizumab effects on memory and regulatory T cells. The study, taken as a whole, reports: Treg-derived clones made up an average of around 70% of mappable alloreactive CD4+ clones with siplizumab and roughly 25% in controls.

Profiled with immunoSEQ multiplex PCR; TCRdb holds only in-frame clones, not every one. Here the sample spans more than 85,000 clones, about 90% being singletons. Trimming took off 3 bases at V and 0 bases at J, with 6 bases between the two ends. Germline CDR1 KGHSH, CDR2 LQKENI. This CDR3 region has 14 residues. Comments on this clone: The antigen remains undetermined.

The chain carries TRBV18 and TRBJ2-1; D is unclear. Sequenced material: CD4+ T cells sorted from blood. The source is a human donor in good health. The CDR3 sequence is CASSPQDSYNEQFF. The DNA of the CDR3 is TGTGCCAGCTCACCCCAGGACTCCTACAATGAGCAGTTCTTC.